This T cell receptor beta chain was captured in a study of blood T cell repertoires in COVID-19. V lost 2 bases and J 0 bases, leaving 17 bases between the germline ends. This CDR3 has 17 residues. Germline loops: CDR1 WSHSY, CDR2 SAAADI. The authors' processing: Amplification from reference gene primers served as the basis for estimated nucleated cell counts. Measured with immunoSEQ multiplex PCR; TCRdb has only the in-frame clones, and not every one. V and J calls and clone size follow that table, whereas D and trimming were derived from the DNA. The data show about 150,000 clones, with around 82% seen just once and roughly 4.3% held by the top ten.

This clonotype was obtained from a man in his 60s with acute or convalescent COVID-19. V is TRBV10-2 and J is TRBJ2-7; unclear D gene. Sequencing was carried out using peripheral blood. The DNA for the CDR3 is TGCGCCAGCAGTGAGCTCCCCGGCAGGCAAGACTCCTACGAGCAGTACTTC. It is translated as CASSELPGRQDSYEQYF.